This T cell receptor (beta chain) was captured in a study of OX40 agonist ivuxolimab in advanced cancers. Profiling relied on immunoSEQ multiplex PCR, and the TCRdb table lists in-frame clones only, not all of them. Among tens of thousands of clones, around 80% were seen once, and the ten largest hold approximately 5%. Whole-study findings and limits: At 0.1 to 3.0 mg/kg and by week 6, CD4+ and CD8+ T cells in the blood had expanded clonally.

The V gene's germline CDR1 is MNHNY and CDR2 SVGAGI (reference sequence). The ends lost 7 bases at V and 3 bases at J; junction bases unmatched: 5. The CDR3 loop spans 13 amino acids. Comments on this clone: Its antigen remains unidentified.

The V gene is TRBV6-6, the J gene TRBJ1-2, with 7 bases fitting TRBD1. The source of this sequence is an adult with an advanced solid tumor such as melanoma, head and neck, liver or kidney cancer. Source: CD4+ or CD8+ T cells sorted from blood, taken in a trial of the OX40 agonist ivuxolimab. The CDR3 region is CASTRGTDYGYTF. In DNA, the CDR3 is TGTGCCAGCACCCGAGGGACAGACTATGGCTACACCTTC.